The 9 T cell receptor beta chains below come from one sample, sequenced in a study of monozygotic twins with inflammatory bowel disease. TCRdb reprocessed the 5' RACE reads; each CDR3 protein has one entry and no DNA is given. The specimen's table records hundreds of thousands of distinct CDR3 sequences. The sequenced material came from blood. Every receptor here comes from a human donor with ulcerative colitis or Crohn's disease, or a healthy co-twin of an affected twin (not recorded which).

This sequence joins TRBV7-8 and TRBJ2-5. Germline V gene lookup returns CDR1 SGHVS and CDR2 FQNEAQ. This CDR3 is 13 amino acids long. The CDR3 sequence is CASSLVVQETQYF.

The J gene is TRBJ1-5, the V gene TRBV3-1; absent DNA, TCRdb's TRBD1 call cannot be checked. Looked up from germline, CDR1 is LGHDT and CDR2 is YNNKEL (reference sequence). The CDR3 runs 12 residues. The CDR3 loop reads CASSSRDEPQHF.

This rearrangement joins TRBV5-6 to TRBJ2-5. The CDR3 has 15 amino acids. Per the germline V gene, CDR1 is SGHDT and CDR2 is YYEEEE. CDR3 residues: CASSLVGNLQETQYF.

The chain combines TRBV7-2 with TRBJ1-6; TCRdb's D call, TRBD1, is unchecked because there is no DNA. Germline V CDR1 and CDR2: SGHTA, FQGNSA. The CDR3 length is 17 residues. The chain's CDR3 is CASSLRERQGFGSPLHF.

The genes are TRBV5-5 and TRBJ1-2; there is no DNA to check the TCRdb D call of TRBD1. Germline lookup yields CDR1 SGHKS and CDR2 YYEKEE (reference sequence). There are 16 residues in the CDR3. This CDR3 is CASSSQGAGANYGYTF.

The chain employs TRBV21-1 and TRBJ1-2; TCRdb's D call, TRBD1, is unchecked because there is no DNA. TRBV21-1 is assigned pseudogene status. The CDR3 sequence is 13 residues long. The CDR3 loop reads CASSIQGSYGYTF.

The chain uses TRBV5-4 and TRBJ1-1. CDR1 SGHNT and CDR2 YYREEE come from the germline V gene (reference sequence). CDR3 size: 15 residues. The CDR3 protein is CASSLGMAMNTEAFF.

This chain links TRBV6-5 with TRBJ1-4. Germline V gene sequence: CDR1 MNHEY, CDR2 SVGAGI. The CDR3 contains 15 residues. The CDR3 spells CASSYQGATNEKLFF.

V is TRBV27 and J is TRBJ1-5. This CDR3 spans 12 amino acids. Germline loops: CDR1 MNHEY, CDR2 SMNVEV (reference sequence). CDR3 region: CASSRLNQPQHF.